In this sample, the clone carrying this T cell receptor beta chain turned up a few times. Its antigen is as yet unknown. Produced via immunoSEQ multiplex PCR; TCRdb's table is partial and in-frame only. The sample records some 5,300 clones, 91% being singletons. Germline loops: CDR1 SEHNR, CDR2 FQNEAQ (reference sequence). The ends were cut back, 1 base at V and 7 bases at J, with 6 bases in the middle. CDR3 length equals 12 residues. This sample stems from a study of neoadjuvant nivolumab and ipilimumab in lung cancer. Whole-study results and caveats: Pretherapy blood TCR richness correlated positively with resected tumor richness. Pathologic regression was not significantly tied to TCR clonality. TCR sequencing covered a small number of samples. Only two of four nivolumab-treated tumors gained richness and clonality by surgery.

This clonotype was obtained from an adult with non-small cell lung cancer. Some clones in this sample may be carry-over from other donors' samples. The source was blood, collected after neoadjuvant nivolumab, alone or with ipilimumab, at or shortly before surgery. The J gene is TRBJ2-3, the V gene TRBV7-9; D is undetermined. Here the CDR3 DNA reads TGTGCCAGCAGCTTAGTCACGCATACGCAGTATTTT. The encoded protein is CASSLVTHTQYF.